Below, 31 T cell receptor beta chains from the same sample are listed, as sequenced in a study of graft-versus-host responses after intestinal transplantation. TCRdb's copy holds only in-frame clones and misses some; the assay was immunoSEQ multiplex PCR. The data show some 2,300 clones, just over 90% seen once. Here the sequenced sample was PBMCs, taken less than 20 days after intestinal transplant. Receptors were obtained from a human patient who received an intestinal transplant, so some T cells may come from the graft donor.

The rearrangement joins TRBV5-1 to TRBJ2-3; maybe TRBD2 (6 bases). Germline CDR1 SGHRS, CDR2 YFSETQ. V was clipped by 6 bases and J by 5 bases, with 19 bases between them. This CDR3 is 15 amino acids long. The CDR3 DNA reads TGCGCCAGCAACGACGGGGGATATCCCAGAGATACGCAGTATTTT. Translated, it gives CASNDGGYPRDTQYF.

This chain uses TRBV10-3 with TRBJ2-2; 10 bases are shared with TRBD1. V was pared by 5 bases and J by 5 bases, with 2 bases of the junction left unmatched. This CDR3 has 14 residues. Germline values: CDR1 ENHRY, CDR2 SYGVKD. CDR3 residues: CAISPGQGTGELFF. In nucleotides, the CDR3 is TGTGCCATCAGTCCGGGACAGGGGACCGGGGAGCTGTTTTTT.

The V gene is TRBV4-2, the J gene TRBJ2-5, with a tentative D call TRBD1 (5 bases). CDR1 and CDR2 (germline): LGHNA, YNFKEQ. Trimming took off 1 base at V and 3 bases at J, with 12 bases between the two ends. The CDR3 loop spans 15 amino acids. The CDR3 DNA follows: TGTGCCAGCAGCCAAGGTGTGGCAGGGAAAGAGACCCAGTACTTC. Protein: CASSQGVAGKETQYF.

This sequence joins TRBV19 and TRBJ1-2, with 8 positions matching TRBD1. The CDR3 is made up of 13 amino acids. Per the germline V gene, CDR1 is LNHDA and CDR2 is SQIVND (reference sequence). J lost 4 bases, V lost 3 bases, and 1 base had no gene match. The CDR3 nucleotides read TGTGCCAGTAGTATTGGGACAGGCTATGGCTACACCTTC. This sequence encodes CASSIGTGYGYTF.

This chain uses TRBV2 with TRBJ2-2; tentatively, D is TRBD1 (5 bases). CDR1 is SNHLY and CDR2 is FYNNEI in the germline V gene. This CDR3 is built from 15 residues. V was trimmed by 4 bases and J by 4 bases, leaving 13 bases between them. The CDR3: CASSGGRAPTGELFF. The CDR3 coding sequence is TGTGCCAGCAGTGGAGGCAGGGCACCCACCGGGGAGCTGTTTTTT.

The chain recombines TRBV5-1 with TRBJ2-7, with D possibly matching TRBD2 (5 bases). The V end was cut by 5 bases, the J end by 2 bases, with 14 bases between. The CDR3 is 14 residues long. Germline V gene data show CDR1 as SGHRS and CDR2 as YFSETQ. CDR3 amino acids: CASRLTSSAYEQYF. CDR3 sequence (DNA): TGCGCCAGCAGGCTCACTAGTTCTGCCTACGAGCAGTACTTC. The complete variable domain, with remaining parts taken from reference TRBV5-1 and TRBJ2-7, reads KAGVTQTPRYLIKTRGQQVTLSCSPISGHRSVSWYQQTPGQGLQFLFEYFSETQRNKGNFPGRFSGRQFSNSRSEMNVSTLELGDSALYLCASRLTSSAYEQYFGPGTRLTVT.

This chain joins TRBV7-9 and TRBJ2-1, with 8 bases fitting TRBD2. This CDR3 spans 18 amino acids. The germline V gene encodes CDR1 SEHNR and CDR2 FQNEAQ (reference sequence). V was clipped by 5 bases and J by 2 bases; unmatched bases: 14. The CDR3 nucleotides read TGTGCCAGCAGCACGGCTACGGGGGGGGTCCAGGCCTACAATGAGCAGTTCTTC. Translating it yields CASSTATGGVQAYNEQFF.

The rearrangement links TRBV7-6 to TRBJ2-1; 10 bases are a match to TRBD1. With 5 bases clipped from V and 3 bases from J, the junction kept 4 bases outside the gene matches. This CDR3 is built from 15 residues. The germline V gene has CDR1 SGHVS and CDR2 FNYEAQ. CDR3 sequence (DNA): TGTGCCAGCAGCCGCGGACAGGGGGACTACAATGAGCAGTTCTTC. It yields the protein CASSRGQGDYNEQFF. The whole variable domain, filled in from reference TRBV7-6 and TRBJ2-1, reads GAGVSQSPRYKVTKRGQDVALRCDPISGHVSLYWYRQALGQGPEFLTYFNYEAQQDKSGLPNDRFSAERPEGSISTLTIQRTEQRDSAMYRCASSRGQGDYNEQFFGPGTRLTVL.

The rearrangement links TRBV27 to TRBJ2-1; 7 nucleotides line up with TRBD2. From germline, CDR1 is MNHEY and CDR2 SMNVEV (reference sequence). Losses at the gene ends were 2 bases for V and 5 bases for J; bases not matched to a gene: 0. The CDR3 covers 13 residues. CDR3 nucleotides: TGTGCCAGCAGTTTAAGCGGGAACAATGAGCAGTTCTTC. Protein product: CASSLSGNNEQFF.

This sequence joins TRBV13 and TRBJ2-3, with 8 bases aligning to TRBD2. Germline-derived CDR1 and CDR2 are PRHDT and FYEKMQ (reference sequence). V gave up 5 bases and J gave up 7 bases; unmatched junction bases: 17. The CDR3 loop spans 17 amino acids. The CDR3 region is CASSLGGGSGRKNTQYF. CDR3 nucleotide sequence: TGTGCCAGCAGCCTCGGGGGGGGGAGCGGACGTAAAAATACGCAGTATTTT. Supplemented by reference TRBV13 and TRBJ2-3, the full variable domain reads AAGVIQSPRHLIKEKRETATLKCYPIPRHDTVYWYQQGPGQDPQFLISFYEKMQSDKGSIPDRFSAQQFSDYHSELNMSSLELGDSALYFCASSLGGGSGRKNTQYFGPGTRLTVL.

The chain recombines TRBV6-1 with TRBJ2-7; 7 bases line up with TRBD1. Trimming took 2 bases from V and 2 from J; bases not matched to a gene: 9. Germline-derived CDR1 and CDR2 are MNHNS and SASEGT. The CDR3 loop spans 16 amino acids. The CDR3 nucleotides are TGTGCCAGCAGTGAAAGTAGACAGGGTCCCCCCTACGAGCAGTACTTC. Translated, it gives CASSESRQGPPYEQYF.

The chain is built from TRBV27 and TRBJ2-6; TRBD2 is a possible D gene (6 bases). CDR1 and CDR2 (germline): MNHEY, SMNVEV (reference sequence). This CDR3 is built from 20 residues. V was clipped by 4 bases and J by 0 bases, with 22 bases between them. This CDR3 reads CASSSRSNNAGRSGANVLTF. The CDR3 DNA sequence: TGTGCCAGCAGTTCCCGCAGTAATAATGCGGGACGCTCTGGGGCCAACGTCCTGACTTTC. Full variable domain (outside the CDR3, taken from reference TRBV27 and TRBJ2-6): EAQVTQNPRYLITVTGKKLTVTCSQNMNHEYMSWYRQDPGLGLRQIYYSMNVEVTDKGDVPEGYKVSRKEKRNFPLILESPSPNQTSLYFCASSSRSNNAGRSGANVLTFGAGSRLTVL.

The CDR3 sequence is CASSFRTLEPSYEQYF. Written as DNA, the CDR3 is TGTGCCAGCAGCTTCAGAACCCTAGAGCCCTCCTACGAGCAGTACTTC. The gene calls are TRBV5-4 and TRBJ2-7; D remains unclear. V lost 2 bases and J lost 0, with 15 bases in between. This CDR3 region has 16 residues. CDR1 is SGHNT, CDR2 YYREEE, per germline (reference sequence).

The chain carries TRBV7-9 and TRBJ1-1; D perhaps matches TRBD1 (5 bases). V was cut by 7 bases and J by 3 bases, with 21 bases left in between. Germline CDR1 SEHNR, CDR2 FQNEAQ (reference sequence). This CDR3 comprises 16 residues. As DNA, the CDR3 is TGTGCCAGCACCTTTGGGCGGAGGGACGACGACACTGAAGCTTTCTTT. Translation: CASTFGRRDDDTEAFF.

J is TRBJ2-1 and V is TRBV28; 9 bases line up with TRBD2. The junction had 7 bases not matched to a gene; V was cut back by 4 bases and J by 6 bases. CDR1 and CDR2 (germline): MDHEN, SYDVKM. The CDR3 runs 15 residues. DNA for the CDR3: TGTGCCAGCAGTTCCGAACCTAGCGGGATCAATGAGCAGTTCTTC. Translation: CASSSEPSGINEQFF.

This chain connects TRBV28 to TRBJ2-7, with TRBD1 matching 7 bases. V was clipped by 10 bases and J by 2 bases; unmatched bases: 8. This CDR3 has 13 residues. Germline V CDR1 and CDR2: MDHEN, SYDVKM. The CDR3 here is CATSTGSPYEQYF. CDR3 coding DNA: TGTGCCACCTCGACAGGGAGCCCCTACGAGCAGTACTTC.

The rearrangement uses TRBV6-5 and TRBJ2-3; tentative D call: TRBD2 (5 bases). Germline lookup yields CDR1 MNHEY and CDR2 SVGAGI. CDR3 length: 16 residues. Trimming shortened V by 2 bases and J by 0 bases, and 12 bases separated the two germline ends. The CDR3 nucleotides read TGTGCCAGCAGTTACGGCAGCGGAGCTAGCACAGATACGCAGTATTTT. It translates to CASSYGSGASTDTQYF.

The gene calls are TRBV7-3 and TRBJ1-2; the match to TRBD1 covers 7 bases. The V and J ends lost 4 bases and 6 bases, in that order; junction bases with no gene match: 8. The CDR3 has 14 residues. Germline CDR1 is SGHTA and CDR2 is FQGTGA. CDR3 amino acids: CASSSPQGDHGYTF. Here the CDR3 DNA reads TGTGCCAGCAGCTCGCCGCAGGGGGATCATGGCTACACCTTC.

The J gene is TRBJ1-2, the V gene TRBV15; the D is unclear. The ends were cut back, 0 bases at V and 4 bases at J, with 12 bases in the middle. This CDR3 is 15 amino acids long. Germline V gene sequence: CDR1 LNHNV, CDR2 YYDKDF (reference sequence). CDR3 bases: TGTGCCACCAGCAGAGACCGCCGGGGTGCCTATGGCTACACCTTC. As protein: CATSRDRRGAYGYTF.

The J gene is TRBJ2-3, the V gene TRBV4-1; D is perhaps TRBD1 (6 bases). The CDR3 sequence is 16 residues long. V was pared by 0 bases and J by 5 bases, with 15 bases between. From germline, CDR1 is MGHRA and CDR2 YSYEKL. In DNA form, the CDR3 reads TGCGCCAGCAGCCAAGATCCGGCAGGGGTCGAAGATACGCAGTATTTT. It codes for CASSQDPAGVEDTQYF.

The V and J genes are TRBV6-1 and TRBJ2-7; no clear D gene. The ends were cut back, 3 bases at V and 3 bases at J, with 6 bases in the middle. CDR1 and CDR2 from the germline V gene are MNHNS and SASEGT. CDR3 length: 12 residues. The CDR3 nucleotides read TGTGCCAGCAGTGAGCAGCACTACGAGCAGTACGTC. It specifies CASSEQHYEQYV.

The rearrangement joins TRBV6-1 to TRBJ2-2, with 9 bases fitting TRBD2. V gave up 4 bases and J gave up 6 bases; unmatched junction bases: 3. Germline values: CDR1 MNHNS, CDR2 SASEGT. This CDR3 has 14 amino acids. CDR3 DNA: TGTGCCAGCAGTGTCCTAGCGGGGTCCGGGGAGCTGTTTTTT. It specifies CASSVLAGSGELFF.

This chain links TRBV14 with TRBJ2-3, with D possibly TRBD2 on 7 matching bases. This CDR3 has 14 amino acids. Germline V gives CDR1 SGHDN, CDR2 FVKESK. V was clipped by 3 bases and J by 4 bases, with 11 bases between them. The CDR3 spells CASSQRGGADTQYF. The CDR3, as DNA: TGTGCCAGCAGCCAGAGGGGGGGCGCAGATACGCAGTATTTT.

The chain has TRBV7-9 and TRBJ1-1; D is unresolved. Germline CDR1 and CDR2: SEHNR and FQNEAQ (reference sequence). V was shortened by 6 bases and J by 11 bases, with 16 bases between the two germline ends. The CDR3 runs to 12 residues. DNA of the CDR3: TGTGCCAGCAGTTCGCTGTTAACGGAGGCTTTCTTT. This gives the protein CASSSLLTEAFF.

The chain couples TRBV27 to TRBJ1-1; possible D gene TRBD1, 6 bases. Germline V gene data show CDR1 as MNHEY and CDR2 as SMNVEV (reference sequence). V was cut by 0 bases and J by 9 bases, with 11 bases left in between. CDR3 length: 13 amino acids. Written as DNA, the CDR3 is TGTGCCAGCAGTTTATCCCAGTGGGACAAAGCTTTCTTT. Translating gives CASSLSQWDKAFF.

The gene calls are TRBV27 and TRBJ1-1; TRBD1 aligns across 7 bases. Germline-derived CDR1 and CDR2 are MNHEY and SMNVEV (reference sequence). The junction had 14 bases not matched to a gene; V was cut back by 8 bases and J by 2 bases. The CDR3 loop spans 16 amino acids. The chain's CDR3 is CASYPFMGQPNTEAFF. Written as DNA, the CDR3 is TGTGCCAGCTACCCCTTTATGGGACAGCCAAACACTGAAGCTTTCTTT.

The CDR3 protein is CASSTYRGNTEAFF. CDR3 in DNA: TGTGCCAGTAGTACCTACAGGGGTAACACTGAAGCTTTCTTT. The chain couples TRBV19 to TRBJ1-1, with 7 bases matching TRBD1. Germline values: CDR1 LNHDA, CDR2 SQIVND (reference sequence). This CDR3 comprises 14 residues. The ends lost 4 bases at V and 2 bases at J; junction bases unmatched: 4.

This chain uses TRBV5-5 with TRBJ2-5, with 11 bases that match TRBD2. Trimming cost V 4 bases and J 5 bases; bases outside gene matches: 7. The V gene's germline CDR1 is SGHKS and CDR2 YYEKEE (reference sequence). This CDR3 spans 15 amino acids. DNA of the CDR3: TGTGCCAGCAGCATAGCGGGAGGGCCCGGGGAGACCCAGTACTTC. Its protein product is CASSIAGGPGETQYF.

DNA of the CDR3: TGTGCCAGCAGTTTGGGACTTGCCAGCTTTGGGGAGCAGTACTTC. Its translation is CASSLGLASFGEQYF. This sequence joins TRBV27 and TRBJ2-7, with D perhaps TRBD2 (6 bases). V was clipped by 3 bases and J by 7 bases, with 19 bases between them. The CDR3 consists of 15 residues. Germline V gene data show CDR1 as MNHEY and CDR2 as SMNVEV (reference sequence).

The chain couples TRBV6-1 to TRBJ2-6; tentatively, D is TRBD2 (5 bases). Germline CDR1 MNHNS, CDR2 SASEGT. The CDR3 runs 18 residues. V was clipped by 4 bases and J by 0 bases, with 16 bases between them. The CDR3: CASSVLGDFGSGANVLTF. CDR3 nucleotide sequence: TGTGCCAGCAGTGTCCTGGGAGACTTTGGCTCTGGGGCCAACGTCCTGACTTTC.

The V gene is TRBV18, the J gene TRBJ2-1; 9 bases line up with TRBD1. Germline values: CDR1 KGHSH, CDR2 LQKENI. Trimming took 4 bases from V and 8 from J; bases not matched to a gene: 6. This CDR3 has 14 amino acids. CDR3 DNA sequence: TGTGCCAGCTCACAAGGGACAGGGCCATATGAGCAGTTCTTC. Encoded protein: CASSQGTGPYEQFF.